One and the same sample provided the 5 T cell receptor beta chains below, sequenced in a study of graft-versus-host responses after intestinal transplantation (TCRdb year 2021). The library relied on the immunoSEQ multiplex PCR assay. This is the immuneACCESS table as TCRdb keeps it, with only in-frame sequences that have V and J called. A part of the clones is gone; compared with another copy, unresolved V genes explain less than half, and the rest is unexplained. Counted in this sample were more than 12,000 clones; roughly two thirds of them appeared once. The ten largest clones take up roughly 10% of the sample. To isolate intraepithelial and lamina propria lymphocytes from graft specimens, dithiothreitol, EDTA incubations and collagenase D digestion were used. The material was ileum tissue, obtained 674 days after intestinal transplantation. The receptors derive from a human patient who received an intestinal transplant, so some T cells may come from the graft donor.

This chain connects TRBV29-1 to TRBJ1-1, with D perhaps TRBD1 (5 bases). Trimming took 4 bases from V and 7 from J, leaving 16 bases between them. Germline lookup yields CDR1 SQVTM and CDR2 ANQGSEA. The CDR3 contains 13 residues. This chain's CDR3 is CSVVGAPRLEAFF. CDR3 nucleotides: TGCAGCGTTGTTGGGGCCCCCAGACTTGAAGCTTTCTTT.

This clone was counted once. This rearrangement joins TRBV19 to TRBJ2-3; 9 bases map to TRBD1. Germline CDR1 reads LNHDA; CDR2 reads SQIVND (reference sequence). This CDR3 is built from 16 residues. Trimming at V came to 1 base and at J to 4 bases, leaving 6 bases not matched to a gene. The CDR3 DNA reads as TGTGCCAGTAGTATAGTTTGGGGACAGGGTTCAGATACGCAGTATTTT. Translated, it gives CASSIVWGQGSDTQYF.

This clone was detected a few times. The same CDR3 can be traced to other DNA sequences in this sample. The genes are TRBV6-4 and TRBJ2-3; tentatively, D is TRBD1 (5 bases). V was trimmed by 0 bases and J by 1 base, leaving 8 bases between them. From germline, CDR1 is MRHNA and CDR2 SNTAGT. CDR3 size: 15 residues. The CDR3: CASSDSRGGTDTQYF. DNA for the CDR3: TGTGCCAGCAGTGACTCAAGGGGCGGCACAGATACGCAGTATTTT.

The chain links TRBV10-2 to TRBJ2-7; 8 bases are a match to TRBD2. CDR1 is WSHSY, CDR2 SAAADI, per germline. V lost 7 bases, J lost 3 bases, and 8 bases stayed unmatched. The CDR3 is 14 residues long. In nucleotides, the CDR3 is TGCGCCAGCAAAACGGGGGGGCCTAGCTACGAGCAGTACTTC. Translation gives CASKTGGPSYEQYF.

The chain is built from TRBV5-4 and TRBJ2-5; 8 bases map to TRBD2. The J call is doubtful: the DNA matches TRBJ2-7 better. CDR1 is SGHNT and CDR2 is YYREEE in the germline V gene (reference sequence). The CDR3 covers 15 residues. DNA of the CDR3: TGTGCCAGCAGCGCAGCTCCGGGACTAGACTACGAGCAGTACTTC. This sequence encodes CASSAAPGLDYEQYF.